The 32 T cell receptor beta chains below were found in one sample sequenced in a study of CD8 T cells in ankylosing spondylitis. The study's findings and limits: Fewer than ten highly homologous variants made up a TCR beta motif that seemed to typify ankylosing spondylitis blood.

TCRdb called the 5' RACE reads again in MiXCR, with one record for every CDR3 protein. The sample has hundreds of thousands of distinct CDR3 sequences; 10% to 15% are singletons. The antigens of these receptors remain unknown. Sequenced material: blood, either unsorted or a sorted T cell fraction (not recorded which). All receptors come from a male donor with ankylosing spondylitis.

This clonotype was observed a few times. This rearrangement joins TRBV5-1 to TRBJ2-7, with 11 bases matching TRBD2. Germline V lookup: CDR1 SGHRS, CDR2 YFSETQ. The CDR3 consists of 18 residues. Unmatched junction bases numbered 13, after V lost 4 bases and J lost 1 base. The CDR3 protein is CASSPGGPSGRISYEQYF. The CDR3 DNA reads as TGCGCCAGCAGCCCGGGGGGCCCTAGCGGGAGGATATCCTACGAGCAGTACTTC.

V usage is TRBV6-2 or TRBV6-3 and J usage is TRBJ2-1; 8 nucleotides agree with TRBD2. V lost 2 bases and J lost 8; bases outside the gene matches: 14. CDR3 length: 17 amino acids. CDR1 is MNHEY and CDR2 is SVGEGT in the germline V gene. The CDR3 region is CASSYLLGAGVDHEQFF. CDR3 DNA: TGTGCCAGCAGTTACCTACTGGGAGCGGGAGTGGATCATGAGCAGTTCTTC.

This clonotype was found many times. The genes are TRBV5-1 and TRBJ1-2; D remains ambiguous. CDR3 size: 12 residues. Trimming took 6 bases from V and 1 from J, leaving 7 bases between them. CDR1 SGHRS and CDR2 YFSETQ come from the germline V gene. The CDR3 reads CASTDLNYGYTF. DNA of the CDR3: TGCGCCAGCACCGATCTTAACTATGGCTACACCTTC.

Worth noting for this clonotype: A much larger clone is a single base away; this may be a read error. The chain links TRBV10-3 to TRBJ2-2; either TRBD1 or TRBD2 may fit D (5 bases each). This CDR3 contains 15 residues. CDR1 ENHRY and CDR2 SYGVKD come from the germline V gene. Deletions cut 3 bases from V and 6 bases from J, with 14 bases between. The CDR3 reads CAISEHGTDAGELFF. The CDR3 nucleotides are TGTGCCATCAGTGAACACGGGACGGACGCCGGGGAGCTGTTTTTT.

The chain combines TRBV4-3 with TRBJ2-3; the D gene could be TRBD1 or TRBD2 (5 bases each). The V end lost 7 bases, the J end lost 0 bases, and 11 bases lay between the germline ends. Germline CDR1 and CDR2: LGHNA and YSLEER. CDR3 length equals 14 residues. The CDR3 DNA sequence: TGCGCCAGCACCCCGGGACCGAGCACAGATACGCAGTATTTT. This gives the protein CASTPGPSTDTQYF.

The table lists this clonotype with a few counts. The chain uses TRBV10-3 and TRBJ2-2; 7 bases align to TRBD1. CDR3 length: 14 residues. Trimming cost V 6 bases and J 5 bases; bases outside gene matches: 6. Germline lookup yields CDR1 ENHRY and CDR2 SYGVKD. This CDR3 is CAIRKGGLTGELFF. Here the CDR3 DNA reads TGTGCCATCAGAAAAGGGGGCTTAACCGGGGAGCTGTTTTTT.

The CDR3 sequence: CSARKGAGWPEQYF. The CDR3 DNA reads as TGCAGTGCCCGTAAGGGAGCGGGATGGCCCGAGCAGTACTTC. The J gene is TRBJ2-7, the V gene TRBV20-1; 7 nucleotides agree with TRBD2. The CDR3 is 14 amino acids. Germline V gene sequence: CDR1 DFQATT, CDR2 SNEGSKA (reference sequence). V shed 6 bases and J 6 bases; nucleotides not matched to a gene: 14.

This clonotype was counted ten times or more. This chain joins TRBV6-1 and TRBJ2-7; 8 bases align to TRBD1. Trimming removed 5 bases from V and 0 bases from J; junction bases left unmatched: 3. In germline, CDR1 is MNHNS, CDR2 SASEGT. The length of the CDR3 is 14 residues. The chain's CDR3 is CASSRDRSSYEQYF. CDR3 nucleotides: TGTGCCAGCAGTCGGGACAGGAGCTCCTACGAGCAGTACTTC.

There are many counts of this clonotype. The J gene is TRBJ1-2, the V gene TRBV6-1; D perhaps matches TRBD1 (6 bases). The germline V gene encodes CDR1 MNHNS and CDR2 SASEGT. The V end lost 4 bases, the J end lost 5 bases, and 14 bases lay between the germline ends. The CDR3 runs to 14 residues. The DNA of the CDR3 is TGTGCCAGCAGTGCATCGGAGGGGGAGTATGGCTACACCTTC. As protein: CASSASEGEYGYTF.

This clonotype was observed many times. The chain joins TRBV20-1 to TRBJ2-7; TRBD1 agrees at 9 bases. This CDR3 is 12 amino acids long. The germline gives CDR1 DFQATT, CDR2 SNEGSKA (reference sequence). V lost 3 bases and J lost 5; bases outside the gene matches: 2. The CDR3 nucleotides read TGCAGTGCTAGCGGGACAGGGAACGAGCAGTACTTC. It translates to CSASGTGNEQYF.

The table lists this clonotype with a few counts. The chain recombines TRBV10-3 with TRBJ2-7; 7 bases are shared with TRBD1. In germline, CDR1 is ENHRY, CDR2 SYGVKD. V lost 6 bases, J lost 3 bases, and 5 bases stayed unmatched. The CDR3 sequence is 13 residues long. Here the CDR3 reads CAISRDSVYEQYF. DNA of the CDR3: TGTGCCATCAGCAGGGACAGCGTCTACGAGCAGTACTTC.

This clonotype was observed a handful of times. The chain combines TRBV7-2 with TRBJ2-1, with 13 bases matching TRBD2. The V gene end was trimmed by 2 bases and the J gene end by 8 bases; junction bases not matched to a gene: 6. This CDR3 is 16 amino acids long. Germline V CDR1 and CDR2: SGHTA, FQGNSA. This CDR3 is CASSLTSGGAIYEQFF. Written as DNA, the CDR3 is TGTGCCAGCAGCTTAACTAGCGGGGGGGCCATATATGAGCAGTTCTTC.

This rearrangement joins TRBV28 to TRBJ2-1, with D perhaps TRBD1 or TRBD2 (6 bases each). Germline V CDR1 and CDR2: MDHEN, SYDVKM. This CDR3 has 13 amino acids. Trimming took off 6 bases at V and 7 bases at J, with 13 bases between the two ends. CDR3 loop: CASRGTGRNEQFF. CDR3 nucleotide sequence: TGTGCCAGCAGGGGTACAGGGAGGAATGAGCAGTTCTTC.

This clonotype occurred a few times. This chain uses TRBV7-2 with TRBJ2-5, with a possible D match to TRBD1 (5 bases). In germline, CDR1 is SGHTA, CDR2 FQGNSA. The CDR3 covers 15 residues. Between the trimmed V and J ends, which lost 4 bases and 1 base, there was a span of 13 bases. For the CDR3, the DNA is TGTGCCAGCAGCTCGCGCTCAGGGCTCCAAGAGACCCAGTACTTC. The encoded protein is CASSSRSGLQETQYF.

This clonotype has a handful of counts. V gene TRBV2 combines with J gene TRBJ2-5; D is unresolved. Germline-derived CDR1 and CDR2 are SNHLY and FYNNEI. Between the trimmed V and J ends, which lost 6 bases and 2 bases, there was a span of 13 bases. CDR3 size: 14 residues. The CDR3 DNA reads as TGTGCCAGCAGCCAAAGACGCCTACAAGAGACCCAGTACTTC. Translating it yields CASSQRRLQETQYF.

This clonotype was seen repeatedly, ten times or more. The chain couples TRBV20-1 to TRBJ2-5; D is uncertain. This CDR3 region has 14 residues. Trimming shortened V by 0 bases and J by 2 bases, and 10 bases separated the two germline ends. Germline CDR1 and CDR2: DFQATT and SNEGSKA (reference sequence). CDR3 nucleotide sequence: TGCAGTGCTAGAGATCGACGGGTTCAAGAGACCCAGTACTTC. Its translation is CSARDRRVQETQYF.

This clonotype was seen a few times. V and J are TRBV28 and TRBJ2-3; 8 bases agree with TRBD1. Germline V gives CDR1 MDHEN, CDR2 SYDVKM. V was pared by 6 bases and J by 3 bases, with 11 bases of the junction left unmatched. There are 16 residues in the CDR3. The CDR3 region is CASSRYRGMETDTQYF. The DNA of the CDR3 is TGTGCCAGCAGCCGATACAGGGGGATGGAGACAGATACGCAGTATTTT.

Points on this clonotype: A junction boundary mismatches the germline segment, possibly from a read error. V and J are TRBV6-2 or TRBV6-3 and TRBJ2-3; 7 positions agree with TRBD2. The germline V gene encodes CDR1 MNHEY and CDR2 SVGEGT. This CDR3 contains 17 residues. In nucleotides, the CDR3 is TGTGCCGGCAGTTATAGGACCGGGAGGTGGGGCACAGATACGCAGTATTTT. Protein: CAGSYRTGRWGTDTQYF.

This clonotype came up a few times. The V gene is TRBV20-1, the J gene TRBJ2-7; TRBD2 matches 12 bases. The CDR3 has 13 residues. J gave up 6 bases and V 6 bases, and 6 bases lay outside the gene matches. Looked up from germline, CDR1 is DFQATT and CDR2 is SNEGSKA (reference sequence). Here the CDR3 reads CSAQLAGGAEQYF. CDR3 nucleotide sequence: TGCAGTGCGCAACTAGCGGGAGGCGCCGAGCAGTACTTC.

This clonotype was seen only a few times. This chain uses TRBV20-1 with TRBJ1-1, with D unclear. The germline gives CDR1 DFQATT, CDR2 SNEGSKA (reference sequence). The CDR3 loop spans 10 amino acids. V lost 3 bases, J lost 10 bases, and 9 bases lay in between. The CDR3 nucleotides read TGCAGTGCTAGCTACGGTGTAGCTTTCTTT. As protein: CSASYGVAFF.

The chain joins TRBV12-5 to TRBJ2-2, with 7 bases aligning to TRBD1. The J segment lost 6 bases and the V segment lost 6 bases, leaving 4 bases of the junction unmatched. Per germline, CDR1 LGHNT and CDR2 FRNRAP. The CDR3 has 13 residues. As DNA, the CDR3 is TGTGCTAGTGGGGAACAGGGGTCCGGGGAGCTGTTTTTT. It translates to CASGEQGSGELFF.

A note on this clonotype: This may come from a read error, since a much larger clone is one base off. V gene TRBV6-2 or TRBV6-3 combines with J gene TRBJ1-1; D is unresolved. Trimming took off 5 bases at V and 1 base at J, with 8 bases between the two ends. There are 13 residues in the CDR3. From germline, CDR1 is MNHEY and CDR2 SVGEGT. As DNA, the CDR3 is TGTGCCAGCAGTAAACAACCGAACACTGAAGCTTTCTTT. It translates to CASSKQPNTEAFF.

This clonotype was seen ten or more times. The chain carries TRBV7-2 and TRBJ2-5; D is unclear. The V and J ends lost 4 bases and 4 bases respectively, with 10 bases between them. CDR1 SGHTA and CDR2 FQGNSA come from the germline V gene. This CDR3 is built from 13 residues. For the CDR3, the DNA is TGTGCCAGCAGCTCGAACTACGCAGAGACCCAGTACTTC. It is translated as CASSSNYAETQYF.

The chain combines TRBV5-1 with TRBJ1-1; a possible D gene is TRBD1 (5 bases). CDR3 length equals 11 residues. The germline CDR1 and CDR2 sequences are SGHRS and YFSETQ. V was pared by 5 bases and J by 5 bases, with 7 bases between. The CDR3 loop reads CASRGPTEAFF. In nucleotides, the CDR3 is TGCGCCAGCAGGGGGCCAACTGAAGCTTTCTTT.

V usage is TRBV20-1 and J usage is TRBJ1-6; a weak D match, TRBD1 (6 bases). Trimming removed 3 bases at V and 0 bases at J, with 18 bases between. The CDR3 runs to 18 residues. Germline V gene lookup returns CDR1 DFQATT and CDR2 SNEGSKA (reference sequence). CDR3 DNA sequence: TGCAGTGCTAGCAAGCGGACAGCTACTAGCTCCTATAATTCACCCCTCCACTTT. Encoded protein: CSASKRTATSSYNSPLHF.

The table lists this clonotype with a few counts. CDR3 protein: CSALRGGENTEAFF. DNA of the CDR3: TGCAGTGCTCTCCGAGGGGGAGAGAACACTGAAGCTTTCTTT. The chain uses TRBV20-1 and TRBJ1-1; D perhaps matches TRBD1 (6 bases). The CDR3 sequence is 14 residues long. From germline, CDR1 is DFQATT and CDR2 SNEGSKA (reference sequence). Trimming left V 5 bases short and J 1 base short, with 14 bases between.

The CDR3 reads CSARPVETQYF. CDR3 nucleotides: TGCAGTGCTAGACCAGTGGAGACCCAGTACTTC. V and J are TRBV20-1 and TRBJ2-5; D call uncertain. The V and J ends lost 2 bases and 5 bases respectively, with 6 bases between them. This CDR3 region has 11 residues. Germline V gene sequence: CDR1 DFQATT, CDR2 SNEGSKA (reference sequence).

The chain is built from TRBV10-3 and TRBJ2-6; 7 bases fit TRBD2. Germline loops: CDR1 ENHRY, CDR2 SYGVKD. The CDR3 covers 17 residues. V was clipped by 6 bases and J by 0 bases; unmatched bases: 8. Written as DNA, the CDR3 is TGTGCCATCAGCCCGGGACTAACTTTCTCTGGGGCCAACGTCCTGACTTTC. Translation gives CAISPGLTFSGANVLTF.

This chain uses TRBV12-3 or TRBV12-4 with TRBJ1-5; no definite D call. This CDR3 has 12 amino acids. V lost 2 bases, J lost 9 bases, and 8 bases lay in between. This CDR3 is CASSLPRRPQHF. In DNA, the CDR3 is TGTGCCAGCAGTTTACCGCGGAGGCCCCAGCATTTT.

At least ten counts were recorded for this clonotype. The V gene is TRBV29-1, the J gene TRBJ2-5, with 7 positions matching TRBD1. The CDR3 is made up of 15 amino acids. V trimming: 5 bases; J trimming: 4 bases; junction bases outside the gene matches: 13. Germline V CDR1 and CDR2: SQVTM, ANQGSEA. The CDR3 nucleotides read TGCAGCGTTCCAAGGGCCAGGGGGTTTCGAGAGACCCAGTACTTC. Translation: CSVPRARGFRETQYF.

This clonotype has a handful of counts. The chain recombines TRBV5-6 with TRBJ1-5; perhaps TRBD1 as D (6 bases). The CDR3 is 15 amino acids. CDR1 is SGHDT, CDR2 YYEEEE, per germline. V shed 1 base and J shed 3 bases, with 11 bases lying between them. As DNA, the CDR3 is TGTGCCAGCAGCTTGTCCGGGGGCGTCAATCAGCCCCAGCATTTT. Residues: CASSLSGGVNQPQHF.

This clonotype was seen more than once but under ten times. V usage is TRBV5-5 and J usage is TRBJ2-7; D gene ambiguous. The ends were cut back, 0 bases at V and 4 bases at J, with 8 bases in the middle. Germline CDR1 is SGHKS and CDR2 is YYEKEE (reference sequence). This CDR3 spans 13 amino acids. The CDR3 sequence is CASSLDWIYEQYF. CDR3 nucleotide sequence: TGTGCCAGCAGCTTGGACTGGATTTACGAGCAGTACTTC.